These 8 T cell receptor beta chains originate from one sample sequenced in a study of beta chain features in type 1 diabetes. Study results and limitations: Among all four CD4+ subsets, Type 1 diabetes patients had TCRB CDR3s that were moderately but significantly shorter.

The entirety of the isolated RNA underwent reverse transcription, so expressed TCRB transcripts were sequenced. The data were produced by immunoSEQ multiplex PCR, yet TCRdb's version contains in-frame clones alone and is incomplete. The sample yields fewer than 350,000 clones, approximately 16% seen once. Their antigens are not known. Sequenced sample: naive CD4+ T cells from blood. These receptors originate from a man younger than 30 with type 1 diabetes.

The sample holds a few counts of this clone. The V gene is TRBV13, the J gene TRBJ2-3, with TRBD2 identical over 8 bases. CDR1 is PRHDT and CDR2 is FYEKMQ in the germline V gene (reference sequence). Germline trimming cut 5 bases from V and 0 bases from J; bases unmatched to any gene: 7. The CDR3 consists of 16 residues. The CDR3 region is CASSILAGLSTDTQYF. The CDR3 DNA sequence: TGTGCCAGCAGCATTTTAGCGGGGCTTAGCACAGATACGCAGTATTTT.

The chain joins TRBV19 to TRBJ2-1, with 7 bases lining up with TRBD1. Losses at the gene ends were 9 bases for V and 0 bases for J; bases not matched to a gene: 5. The V gene's germline CDR1 is LNHDA and CDR2 SQIVND (reference sequence). This CDR3 region has 14 residues. CDR3 residues: CARQDRASYNEQFF. The CDR3 region has the DNA TGTGCCAGACAAGACAGGGCCTCCTACAATGAGCAGTTCTTC.

The chain recombines TRBV7-2 with TRBJ1-1; 8 bases fit TRBD1. Germline V gene sequence: CDR1 SGHTA, CDR2 FQGNSA. The CDR3 loop spans 12 amino acids. Germline trimming cut 5 bases from V and 13 bases from J; bases unmatched to any gene: 9. The DNA of the CDR3 is TGTGCCAGCAGCCCACGACAGGGGATGGGTTTCTTT. It yields the protein CASSPRQGMGFF.

There are a few counts of this clone. The V call is TRBV15, the J call TRBJ2-2; 7 nucleotides line up with TRBD2. This CDR3 has 16 amino acids. The V gene end was trimmed by 2 bases and the J gene end by 1 base; junction bases not matched to a gene: 4. Germline CDR1 reads LNHNV; CDR2 reads YYDKDF (reference sequence). This CDR3 reads CATSRSAGLNTGELFF. The CDR3 DNA reads as TGTGCCACCAGCAGATCAGCGGGGTTGAACACCGGGGAGCTGTTTTTT.

This clone was observed a few times. This chain links TRBV30 with TRBJ2-4, with 12 bases that match TRBD1. CDR1 is GTSNPN and CDR2 is SVGIG in the germline V gene (reference sequence). CDR3 length: 14 residues. V shed 1 base, J shed 7 bases, and the junction held 2 bases outside the gene matches. Written as DNA, the CDR3 is TGTGCCTGGAGTGCGGGACAGGGGGCGAACATTCAGTACTTC. It is translated as CAWSAGQGANIQYF. Using reference TRBV30 and TRBJ2-4 for the parts outside the CDR3, the full variable domain is SQTIHQWPATLVQPVGSPLSLECTVEGTSNPNLYWYRQAAGRGLQLLFYSVGIGQISSEVPQNLSASRPQDRQFILSSKKLLLSDSGFYLCAWSAGQGANIQYFGAGTRLSVL.

This clone was recorded a few times. This chain links TRBV5-6 with TRBJ2-5; TRBD1 matches at 7 bases. In germline, CDR1 is SGHDT, CDR2 YYEEEE. V was pared by 4 bases and J by 7 bases, with 13 bases of the junction left unmatched. This CDR3 contains 15 residues. The CDR3, as DNA: TGTGCCAGCAGCACGAGGACAGGCGGGTGGGGGACCCAGTACTTC. As protein: CASSTRTGGWGTQYF.

The table lists this clone with a few counts. V is TRBV7-9 and J is TRBJ2-1; TRBD1 agrees at 8 bases. The CDR3 is 14 residues long. Germline trimming cut 4 bases from V and 7 bases from J; bases unmatched to any gene: 6. Germline CDR1 SEHNR, CDR2 FQNEAQ (reference sequence). The CDR3 DNA reads TGTGCCAGCAGCTCTCGGACAGGGTGGAATGAGCAGTTCTTC. Protein: CASSSRTGWNEQFF.

This clone was picked up a small number of times. This chain links TRBV5-1 with TRBJ1-1; D is unclear. This CDR3 region has 15 residues. CDR1 SGHRS and CDR2 YFSETQ come from the germline V gene. The ends were cut back, 4 bases at V and 1 base at J, with 14 bases in the middle. CDR3 bases: TGCGCCAGCAGCCTGGACCGCTCAGGGAACACTGAAGCTTTCTTT. Amino acids: CASSLDRSGNTEAFF.